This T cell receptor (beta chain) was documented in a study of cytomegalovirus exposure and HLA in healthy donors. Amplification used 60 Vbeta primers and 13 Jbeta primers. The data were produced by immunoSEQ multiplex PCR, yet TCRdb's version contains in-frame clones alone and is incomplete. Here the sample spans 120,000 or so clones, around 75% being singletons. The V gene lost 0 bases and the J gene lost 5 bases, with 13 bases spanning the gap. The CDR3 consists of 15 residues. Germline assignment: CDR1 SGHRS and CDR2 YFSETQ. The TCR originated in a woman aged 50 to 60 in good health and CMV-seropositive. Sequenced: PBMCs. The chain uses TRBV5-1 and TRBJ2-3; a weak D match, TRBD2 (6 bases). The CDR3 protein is CASSLVGPSVDTQYF. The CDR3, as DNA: TGCGCCAGCAGCTTGGTGGGACCTAGCGTAGATACGCAGTATTTT.